The 18 T cell receptor beta chains below were found in one sample sequenced in a study of early T cells in non-severe SARS-CoV-2 infection (dated by TCRdb to about 2021). Library preparation was by 5' RACE. The sequencer listed for this sample is NextSeq 500. TCRdb itself trimmed the public reads at Q25 with fastp, ran MiXCR and retained productive beta chains. Each entry merges the rows of one CDR3 protein and shows their most common DNA and genes. A total of around 82,000 distinct CDR3 sequences appear in this sample, 9.5% to 15% of them only once. The ten largest account for 3.4% of the sample. Sequencing used whole blood. The receptors derive from an adult who was a healthcare worker with PCR-confirmed SARS-CoV-2 infection or an uninfected control (not recorded which).

This clonotype was detected only a few times. The chain is built from TRBV24-1 and TRBJ2-4; unclear D gene. The CDR3 sequence is 17 residues long. V lost 6 bases, J lost 4 bases, and 21 bases lay in between. The germline V gene encodes CDR1 KGHDR and CDR2 SFDVKD. The CDR3 DNA follows: TGTGCCACCAGTCACTATGGAGAATGGATTCTTAAAAACATTCAGTACTTC. Translated: CATSHYGEWILKNIQYF.

Many counts were recorded for this clonotype. The chain carries TRBV29-1 and TRBJ2-3; TRBD2 might be the D (6 bases). The CDR3 covers 15 residues. Trimming stripped 0 bases from V and 9 bases from J, with 19 bases between. In germline, CDR1 is SQVTM, CDR2 ANQGSEA. CDR3 sequence (DNA): TGCAGCGTTGAAGATCCGGGACTCCCCCTAGGGACGCAGTATTTT. It is translated as CSVEDPGLPLGTQYF.

There are a few counts of this clonotype. This rearrangement joins TRBV6-6 to TRBJ2-1; tentative D call: TRBD1 (6 bases). Per germline, CDR1 MNHNY and CDR2 SVGAGI (reference sequence). V was pared by 5 bases and J by 5 bases, with 10 bases between. CDR3 length: 13 amino acids. This CDR3 is CASSLYRDNEQFF. The CDR3 DNA follows: TGTGCCAGCAGTCTCTACAGGGACAATGAGCAGTTCTTC.

This clonotype was observed a few times. The rearrangement links TRBV5-1 to TRBJ1-1; D gene unclear. V was clipped by 4 bases and J by 0 bases, with 7 bases between them. Per germline, CDR1 SGHRS and CDR2 YFSETQ. The CDR3 is made up of 13 amino acids. CDR3 protein: CASSIQVNTEAFF. The CDR3 DNA reads TGCGCCAGCAGCATTCAGGTGAACACTGAAGCTTTCTTT.

This chain joins TRBV19 and TRBJ2-5; no clear D gene. The CDR3 runs to 10 residues. Trimming took 10 bases from V and 4 from J, leaving 7 bases between them. In germline, CDR1 is LNHDA, CDR2 SQIVND (reference sequence). Here the CDR3 reads CATKGETQYF. The DNA of the CDR3 is TGTGCCACCAAGGGAGAGACCCAGTACTTC.

This clonotype was found many times. CDR3 nucleotide sequence: TGTGCCTGGAGACAGAGAACACCCCCCTACGAGCAGTACTTC. It is translated as CAWRQRTPPYEQYF. V usage is TRBV30 and J usage is TRBJ2-7, with unresolved D. Germline CDR1 reads GTSNPN; CDR2 reads SVGIG (reference sequence). Trimming took 3 bases from V and 2 from J, leaving 14 bases between them. The CDR3 length is 14 residues.

This clonotype has only a few counts. V gene TRBV28 combines with J gene TRBJ2-1, with D unclear. The germline V and J ends were trimmed by 2 bases and 12 bases, with 5 bases remaining between them. Per germline, CDR1 MDHEN and CDR2 SYDVKM. This CDR3 has 10 residues. The CDR3 nucleotides read TGTGCCAGCAGTTTAGGACGGCAGTTCTTC. It codes for CASSLGRQFF. Variable domain in full (rest from reference TRBV28 and TRBJ2-1): DVKVTQSSRYLVKRTGEKVFLECVQDMDHENMFWYRQDPGLGLRLIYFSYDVKMKEKGDIPEGYSVSREKKERFSLILESASTNQTSMYLCASSLGRQFFGPGTRLTVL.

The V gene is TRBV4-2, the J gene TRBJ2-5; 16 positions match TRBD2. The CDR3 length is 16 residues. From germline, CDR1 is LGHNA and CDR2 YNFKEQ. J was trimmed by 5 bases and V by 5 bases; bases with no gene match: 5. DNA for the CDR3: TGTGCCAGCAGCGGGACTAGCGGGAGGGTCGGGGAGACCCAGTACTTC. Protein: CASSGTSGRVGETQYF.

This clonotype was recorded at least ten times. The chain links TRBV7-2 to TRBJ1-1, with a weak D call TRBD1 (5 bases). Trimming removed 3 bases from V and 0 bases from J, with 8 bases in between. The germline V gene has CDR1 SGHTA and CDR2 FQGNSA. CDR3 length: 14 residues. The CDR3 sequence is CASSFKTVNTEAFF. CDR3 in DNA: TGTGCCAGCAGCTTTAAGACAGTGAACACTGAAGCTTTCTTT.

V usage is TRBV30 and J usage is TRBJ2-3; D uncertain. The V gene lost 1 base and the J gene lost 2 bases, with 13 bases spanning the gap. Germline CDR1 and CDR2: GTSNPN and SVGIG (reference sequence). The CDR3 covers 15 residues. The CDR3 loop is CAWSASLGSTDTQYF. In DNA, the CDR3 is TGTGCCTGGAGTGCCTCGCTTGGGTCCACAGATACGCAGTATTTT.

V is TRBV5-4 and J is TRBJ2-7; a weak D match, TRBD1 (5 bases). Looked up from germline, CDR1 is SGHNT and CDR2 is YYREEE (reference sequence). With 0 bases removed from V and 12 bases from J, the gap between germline ends came to 19 bases. The length of the CDR3 is 14 residues. The CDR3 reads CASSLGTGTSLAYF. The CDR3 region has the DNA TGTGCCAGCAGCTTGGGAACAGGCACCTCCTTGGCGTACTTC.

This rearrangement joins TRBV19 to TRBJ2-1; D is ambiguous. Germline V lookup: CDR1 LNHDA, CDR2 SQIVND (reference sequence). V lost 2 bases to trimming and J lost 4 bases, with 3 bases between them. The CDR3 consists of 12 residues. The CDR3 sequence: CASSILYNEQFF. The CDR3 DNA follows: TGTGCCAGTAGTATACTTTACAATGAGCAGTTCTTC.

This clonotype came up many times. The CDR3 is CASSLLAGGYNEQFF. The CDR3 DNA reads TGTGCCAGCAGCCTCCTAGCGGGAGGCTACAATGAGCAGTTCTTC. The chain joins TRBV7-9 to TRBJ2-1; the match to TRBD2 covers 11 bases. The length of the CDR3 is 15 residues. V shed 5 bases and J 3 bases; nucleotides not matched to a gene: 3. Germline CDR1 and CDR2: SEHNR and FQNEAQ (reference sequence).

In this sample, this clonotype turned up a few times. V usage is TRBV3-1 and J usage is TRBJ2-7; D possibly corresponds to TRBD1 (6 bases). Trimming took 3 bases from V and 9 from J, leaving 12 bases between them. Per germline, CDR1 LGHDT and CDR2 YNNKEL (reference sequence). The CDR3 is made up of 12 amino acids. The CDR3 coding sequence is TGTGCCAGCAGCCATAGGGGGTTGGGGCAGTACTTC. Translated, it gives CASSHRGLGQYF.

Remarks on this clonotype: Possible read error: a much larger clone is one base away. The chain couples TRBV20-1 to TRBJ2-3, with 8 bases fitting TRBD2. The V segment lost 0 bases and the J segment 5 bases; nucleotides outside the gene matches: 7. This CDR3 is 15 amino acids long. CDR1 is DFQATT, CDR2 SNEGSKA, per germline (reference sequence). This CDR3 reads CSARDFSGGRDTQYF. The CDR3 coding sequence is TGCAGTGCTAGAGATTTCAGCGGGGGCAGAGATACGCAGTATTTT.

In its sample, this clonotype was seen a few times. The CDR3 sequence: CASSHNRGGGGNTQYF. In DNA form, the CDR3 reads TGTGCCAGCAGCCACAACCGGGGCGGAGGTGGGAATACGCAGTATTTT. The gene calls are TRBV12-3 or TRBV12-4 and TRBJ2-3; the D call may be TRBD1 or TRBD2 (5 bases each). This CDR3 region has 16 residues. The V end was cut by 6 bases, the J end by 7 bases, with 23 bases between.

V gene TRBV7-2 combines with J gene TRBJ1-2; no clear D. The CDR3 has 15 amino acids. V shed 1 base and J shed 4 bases, with 13 bases lying between them. Germline values: CDR1 SGHTA, CDR2 FQGNSA. The CDR3 DNA is TGTGCCAGCAGCTTAGAGGCATCGGTGCGCTATGGCTACACCTTC. Amino acids: CASSLEASVRYGYTF. The full variable domain, in which reference TRBV7-2 and TRBJ1-2 provide the parts outside the CDR3, is GAGVSQSPSNKVTEKGKDVELRCDPISGHTALYWYRQSLGQGLEFLIYFQGNSAPDKSGLPSDRFSAERTGGSVSTLTIQRTQQEDSAVYLCASSLEASVRYGYTFGSGTRLTVV.

This clonotype was recorded many times. The gene calls are TRBV9 and TRBJ2-7; 8 positions match TRBD2. Germline assignment: CDR1 SGDLS and CDR2 YYNGEE. V dropped 0 bases and J dropped 4; count of bases not matched to a gene: 6. The CDR3 sequence is 15 residues long. The CDR3 DNA follows: TGTGCCAGCAGCGTAGAGGATAGCGGGAATTACGAGCAGTACTTC. It yields the protein CASSVEDSGNYEQYF.